The 9 T cell receptor beta chains reported below all come from one sample, sequenced in a study of T cells expressing NK-cell markers. TCRdb reprocessed the 5' RACE reads, with one entry per CDR3 protein and no DNA. The sample holds 25,000 to 35,000 distinct CDR3 sequences. Sequenced sample: blood T cells: a sorted CD56 or NKG2C T cell subset, CD4+ or CD8+ T cells, or bulk PBMC T cells (not recorded which). These receptors were taken from a woman aged 18 to 75 in good health.

The chain recombines TRBV12-3 or TRBV12-4 with TRBJ2-1; TCRdb returns TRBD2, unconfirmable since there is no DNA. This CDR3 has 18 amino acids. This CDR3 is CASSLGTSGGPSYNEQFF.

The genes are TRBV2 and TRBJ2-2; the TRBD1 assignment by TCRdb is unverifiable without DNA. Looked up from germline, CDR1 is SNHLY and CDR2 is FYNNEI. This CDR3 has 17 residues. This chain's CDR3 is CASGREVLDSPTGELFF.

The CDR3 protein is CASSAGLNNEQFF. This chain links TRBV9 with TRBJ2-1; no DNA is available, so the TRBD2 call from TCRdb remains unchecked. Germline CDR1 is SGDLS and CDR2 is YYNGEE. The CDR3 sequence is 13 residues long.

CDR3 protein: CASSETSGSFYNEQFF. The chain uses TRBV10-2 and TRBJ2-1; the TRBD2 assignment by TCRdb is unverifiable without DNA. Germline values: CDR1 WSHSY, CDR2 SAAADI. This CDR3 spans 16 amino acids.

The chain is built from TRBV9 and TRBJ2-3. The germline V gene has CDR1 SGDLS and CDR2 YYNGEE. This CDR3 region has 15 residues. This CDR3 reads CASSVGLPSTDTQYF.

The chain combines TRBV27 with TRBJ1-2. CDR1 and CDR2 (germline): MNHEY, SMNVEV (reference sequence). The CDR3 spans 14 residues. CDR3 sequence reads: CASSSAKTSGGYTF.

The chain joins TRBV3-1 to TRBJ2-5; no DNA is available, so the TRBD2 call from TCRdb remains unchecked. The germline V gene has CDR1 LGHDT and CDR2 YNNKEL (reference sequence). The CDR3 sequence is 16 residues long. The CDR3 is CASSQEYPGGQETQYF.

This chain uses TRBV15 with TRBJ1-4; TCRdb's assignment of TRBD1 cannot be checked, as there is no DNA. Germline V CDR1 and CDR2: LNHNV, YYDKDF (reference sequence). CDR3 length: 15 amino acids. The CDR3 protein is CATSREGGSGEKLFF.

This chain links TRBV27 with TRBJ2-2; TCRdb selects TRBD2, and the lack of DNA leaves this call unchecked. Germline V lookup: CDR1 MNHEY, CDR2 SMNVEV (reference sequence). The CDR3 consists of 18 residues. This CDR3 reads CASSLYHPGLAGPGELFF.